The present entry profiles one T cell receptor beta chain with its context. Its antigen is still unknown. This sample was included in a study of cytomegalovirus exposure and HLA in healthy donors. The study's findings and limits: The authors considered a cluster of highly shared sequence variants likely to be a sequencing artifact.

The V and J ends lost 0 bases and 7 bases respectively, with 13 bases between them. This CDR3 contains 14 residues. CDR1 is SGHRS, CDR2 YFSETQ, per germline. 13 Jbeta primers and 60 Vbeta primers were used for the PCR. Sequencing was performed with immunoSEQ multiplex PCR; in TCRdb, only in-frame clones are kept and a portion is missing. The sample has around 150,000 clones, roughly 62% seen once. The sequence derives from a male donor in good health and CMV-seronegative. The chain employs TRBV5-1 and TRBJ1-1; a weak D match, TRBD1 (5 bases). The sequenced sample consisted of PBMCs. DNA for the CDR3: TGCGCCAGCAGCTTGGACGGGACTGGGGTTGAAGCTTTCTTT. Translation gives CASSLDGTGVEAFF.